This T cell receptor (beta chain) was found in a study of cytomegalovirus exposure and HLA in healthy donors. In this sample, this clone turned up once. The antigen is unknown. It was with 60 Vbeta and 13 Jbeta primers that the PCR ran. TCRdb's copy holds only in-frame clones and misses some; the assay was immunoSEQ multiplex PCR. The sample carries about 180,000 clones, approximately 80% recorded once. Findings and limits, study-wide: It was likely that a cluster of highly shared sequence variants was a sequencing artifact.

The CDR3 runs 16 residues. V lost 0 bases to trimming and J lost 5 bases, with 17 bases between them. Looked up from germline, CDR1 is LNHNV and CDR2 is YYDKDF (reference sequence). The TCR comes from a woman aged 45-59 years in good health and CMV-seronegative. V usage is TRBV15 and J usage is TRBJ2-7; D may be TRBD1 (5 bases). Sequenced input: PBMCs. The CDR3 region is CATSRDWLQGNDEQYF. Here the CDR3 DNA reads TGTGCCACCAGCAGAGATTGGCTCCAGGGAAATGACGAGCAGTACTTC.